The 23 T cell receptor beta chains in this list originate from one sample, sequenced in a study of blood T cell repertoires in COVID-19. Sequencing was performed with immunoSEQ multiplex PCR; in TCRdb, only in-frame clones are kept and a portion is missing. The sample yields 200,000 to 300,000 clones, about 89% seen once. The sequenced sample consisted of peripheral blood. The receptors come from a woman in her thirties or forties who had recovered from COVID-19.

The genes are TRBV3-1 (or the pseudogene TRBV3-2) and TRBJ2-1; D may be TRBD2 (6 bases). The CDR3 totals 15 residues. CDR1 LGHDT and CDR2 YNNKEL come from the germline V gene (reference sequence). Trimming cost V 4 bases and J 0 bases, with 10 bases left between them. The CDR3 bases are TGTGCCAGCAGCCCTGGGGGGTTCTCCTACAATGAGCAGTTCTTC. Its protein product is CASSPGGFSYNEQFF.

The chain employs TRBV7-6 and TRBJ1-1; D perhaps matches TRBD1 (6 bases). With 6 bases removed from V and 1 base from J, the gap between germline ends came to 15 bases. CDR1 is SGHVS, CDR2 FNYEAQ, per germline. CDR3 length equals 15 residues. Written as DNA, the CDR3 is TGTGCCAGCAGTTTCCCCGCCAGGGGGAACACTGAAGCTTTCTTT. Its translation: CASSFPARGNTEAFF.

The chain is built from TRBV21-1 and TRBJ2-1; the DNA was not compared with TRBD1, the D call given in the table. TRBV21-1 is marked as a pseudogene. The CDR3 loop spans 12 amino acids. The DNA for the CDR3 is TGTGCCAGCAGCGGGGGCTTCGGTGAGCAGTTCTTC. This translates into CASSGGFGEQFF.

The V and J genes are TRBV5-4 and TRBJ1-1, with 9 bases lining up with TRBD1. Germline loops: CDR1 SGHNT, CDR2 YYREEE (reference sequence). The ends lost 5 bases at V and 7 bases at J; junction bases unmatched: 9. The CDR3 covers 14 residues. DNA of the CDR3: TGTGCCAGCAGTACCACAGGGGGCAGGCGTGAAGCTTTCTTT. Protein: CASSTTGGRREAFF.

A few counts support this clone. Distinct nucleotide sequences in the sample also encode this CDR3. The chain uses TRBV3-1 (or the pseudogene TRBV3-2) and TRBJ1-1, with a tentative D call TRBD1 (6 bases). Germline-derived CDR1 and CDR2 are LGHDT and YNNKEL (reference sequence). The CDR3 consists of 14 residues. The V gene lost 0 bases and the J gene lost 5 bases, with 10 bases spanning the gap. The DNA for the CDR3 is TGTGCCAGCAGCCAAGAATCTAGGGGGACTGAAGCTTTCTTT. This sequence encodes CASSQESRGTEAFF.

The table lists this clone with a count of one. The genes are TRBV5-1 and TRBJ1-2; D is possibly TRBD1 (6 bases). Germline V gene sequence: CDR1 SGHRS, CDR2 YFSETQ. V was trimmed by 1 base and J by 8 bases, leaving 18 bases between them. The CDR3 sequence is 15 residues long. The CDR3 protein is CASSLTSGGGQGYTF. The DNA for the CDR3 is TGCGCCAGCAGCTTGACCTCCGGGGGGGGCCAAGGCTACACCTTC.

The chain employs TRBV7-8 and TRBJ1-2; D gene ambiguous. The CDR3 loop spans 13 amino acids. The V end lost 1 base, the J end lost 7 bases, and 10 bases lay between the germline ends. The V gene's germline CDR1 is SGHVS and CDR2 FQNEAQ. The CDR3 DNA sequence: TGTGCCAGCAGCTTAGTGCTTTCGGGTGGCTACACCTTC. It yields the protein CASSLVLSGGYTF.

V gene TRBV9 combines with J gene TRBJ1-6; D might be TRBD1 (6 bases). From germline, CDR1 is SGDLS and CDR2 YYNGEE. CDR3 length: 15 amino acids. The V gene lost 0 bases and the J gene lost 6 bases, with 10 bases spanning the gap. The DNA for the CDR3 is TGTGCCAGCAGCGTAGGGCCAGGGGTTAATTCACCCCTCCACTTT. Its translation is CASSVGPGVNSPLHF. Complete variable domain (other parts from reference TRBV9 and TRBJ1-6): DSGVTQTPKHLITATGQRVTLRCSPRSGDLSVYWYQQSLDQGLQFLIQYYNGEERAKGNILERFSAQQFPDLHSELNLSSLELGDSALYFCASSVGPGVNSPLHFGNGTRLTVT.

This sequence joins TRBV10-2 and TRBJ1-2; 10 positions agree with TRBD1. The J segment lost 3 bases and the V segment lost 4 bases, leaving 5 bases of the junction unmatched. CDR3 length equals 15 residues. Germline loops: CDR1 WSHSY, CDR2 SAAADI. The CDR3 DNA follows: TGCGCCAGCAGTGGATTGACAGGGGGCTACTATGGCTACACCTTC. The encoded protein is CASSGLTGGYYGYTF.

The chain has TRBV7-8 and TRBJ1-2, with 9 bases aligning to TRBD1. The CDR3 sequence is 17 residues long. Germline V CDR1 and CDR2: SGHVS, FQNEAQ. The ends lost 5 bases at V and 5 bases at J; junction bases unmatched: 15. CDR3 DNA sequence: TGTGCCAGCAGCCCAGGGGTGGGGACAGGGTTACGTTATGGCTACACCTTC. Translation gives CASSPGVGTGLRYGYTF.

J is TRBJ2-3 and V is TRBV18; TRBD2 matches 9 bases. The CDR3 spans 16 residues. Losses at the gene ends were 0 bases for V and 1 base for J; bases not matched to a gene: 2. CDR1 and CDR2 from the germline V gene are KGHSH and LQKENI. The CDR3 nucleotides are TGTGCCAGCTCACCACCGGCTAGCGGGGGCACAGATACGCAGTATTTT. Its translation: CASSPPASGGTDTQYF.

V gene TRBV9 combines with J gene TRBJ1-2; maybe TRBD1 (6 bases). Trimming pared 4 bases from V and 2 bases from J, leaving 12 bases between. The CDR3 is 14 amino acids. Germline assignment: CDR1 SGDLS and CDR2 YYNGEE. The CDR3 DNA reads as TGTGCCAGCAGCCCCGGGACACAGAACTATGGCTACACCTTC. Translated, it gives CASSPGTQNYGYTF.

The chain carries TRBV2 and TRBJ2-5; 13 nucleotides align to TRBD2. V shed 10 bases and J 5 bases; nucleotides not matched to a gene: 7. Germline loops: CDR1 SNHLY, CDR2 FYNNEI. The length of the CDR3 is 14 residues. CDR3 coding DNA: TGTGCCATTCAGGGACTAGCGGGGAGGGAGACCCAGTACTTC. Its protein is CAIQGLAGRETQYF.

This chain links TRBV14 with TRBJ2-1, with D hard to call. Germline CDR1 SGHDN, CDR2 FVKESK. The CDR3 is 15 residues long. Trimming took off 1 base at V and 5 bases at J, with 12 bases between the two ends. This CDR3 is CASSQGPRIHNEQFF. In nucleotides, the CDR3 is TGTGCCAGCAGCCAAGGCCCTAGGATACACAATGAGCAGTTCTTC.

The V and J genes are TRBV15 and TRBJ1-2; 7 nucleotides align to TRBD1. Germline V gene lookup returns CDR1 LNHNV and CDR2 YYDKDF (reference sequence). This CDR3 comprises 16 residues. V shed 1 base and J 4 bases; nucleotides not matched to a gene: 9. The CDR3 sequence: CATSRAGAGGTYGYTF. As DNA, the CDR3 is TGTGCCACCAGCAGAGCCGGGGCAGGGGGTACCTATGGCTACACCTTC.

This clone was seen once. The chain has TRBV18 and TRBJ2-2, with 8 bases that match TRBD1. The CDR3 has 15 residues. Germline lookup yields CDR1 KGHSH and CDR2 LQKENI. The V gene end was trimmed by 1 base and the J gene end by 7 bases; junction bases not matched to a gene: 5. The CDR3 reads CASSPRPGGHGELFF. CDR3 bases: TGTGCCAGCTCACCACGTCCAGGGGGCCACGGGGAGCTGTTTTTT.

V is TRBV9 and J is TRBJ1-3; weak D call: TRBD1 (6 bases). Germline-derived CDR1 and CDR2 are SGDLS and YYNGEE. V was pared by 0 bases and J by 4 bases, with 8 bases between. This CDR3 contains 14 residues. Here the CDR3 DNA reads TGTGCCAGCAGCGTAGTAGGACAGGGAAACACCATATATTTT. Translating gives CASSVVGQGNTIYF.

V and J are TRBV7-9 and TRBJ2-1; 7 bases are shared with TRBD2. Germline CDR1 is SEHNR and CDR2 is FQNEAQ (reference sequence). J was trimmed by 9 bases and V by 6 bases; bases with no gene match: 8. This CDR3 has 13 amino acids. Here the CDR3 DNA reads TGTGCCAGCAGACCCACTAGCGTTCGTGAGCAGTTCTTC. It yields the protein CASRPTSVREQFF.

V and J are TRBV6-5 and TRBJ2-7, with 10 bases aligning to TRBD2. V lost 4 bases to trimming and J lost 3 bases; unmatched junction nucleotides: 6. CDR1 MNHEY and CDR2 SVGAGI come from the germline V gene. The CDR3 sequence is 15 residues long. DNA for the CDR3: TGTGCCAGCAGTTTGACTAGGACTAGCGGCTACGAGCAGTACTTC. Translating gives CASSLTRTSGYEQYF.

In this sample, this clone turned up once. J is TRBJ1-4 and V is TRBV2; D may be TRBD1 (6 bases). This CDR3 spans 16 amino acids. The V end was cut by 6 bases, the J end by 4 bases, with 18 bases between. Germline V lookup: CDR1 SNHLY, CDR2 FYNNEI. The DNA for the CDR3 is TGTGCCAGCAGGTTACCAGGGGAACCGGTTAATGAAAAACTGTTTTTT. This sequence encodes CASRLPGEPVNEKLFF.

Concerning this clone: The identical CDR3 is also encoded by other nucleotide sequences in the sample. J is TRBJ1-2 and V is TRBV7-2; no definite D call. The CDR3 runs 13 residues. The V and J ends lost 1 base and 7 bases respectively, with 10 bases between them. Germline V gives CDR1 SGHTA, CDR2 FQGNSA. CDR3 sequence (DNA): TGTGCCAGCAGCTTAGGGGGTAGCGGTGGCTACACCTTC. Its translation is CASSLGGSGGYTF.

The chain combines TRBV10-3 with TRBJ2-5, with 9 nucleotides matching TRBD1. This CDR3 contains 16 residues. Germline V gene sequence: CDR1 ENHRY, CDR2 SYGVKD. The J segment lost 2 bases and the V segment lost 8 bases, leaving 12 bases of the junction unmatched. The CDR3 loop reads CAIGPGQGLGQETQYF. In DNA form, the CDR3 reads TGTGCCATCGGACCGGGACAGGGATTGGGTCAAGAGACCCAGTACTTC.

The gene calls are TRBV7-8 and TRBJ1-5; TRBD1 matches at 10 bases. Trimming took 2 bases from V and 1 from J; bases not matched to a gene: 8. The CDR3 consists of 18 residues. CDR1 is SGHVS, CDR2 FQNEAQ, per germline. CDR3 amino acids: CASSLIGGTGVSNQPQHF. The CDR3 bases are TGTGCCAGCAGCTTAATAGGGGGGACAGGGGTAAGCAATCAGCCCCAGCATTTT.